The rows below give T cell receptor beta chains drawn from one sample of a study of technical replicates of blood from four donors. Sequenced by immunoSEQ multiplex PCR; TCRdb stores in-frame clones only, minus some. The sample records about 80,000 clones, around 86% being singletons. Source material: PBMCs. Receptors originate from a human donor in good health. Some clones in this sample may be carry-over from other donors' samples. CDR3s include the opening cysteine and the closing phenylalanine or tryptophan. The D gene is left open where the match is weak. The size entry is marked missing in some rows and otherwise reads once, few, many or a size class.

clone size,J gene,D gene,V gene,CDR3 DNA,CDR3 protein
.,TRBJ2-3,.,TRBV4-3,TGCGCCAGCAGCTTAGGGGGCGGGGCTCCCACAGATACGCAGTATTTT,CASSLGGGAPTDTQYF
.,TRBJ1-5,.,TRBV30,TGTGCCTGGAATCAGGGGTTTCGGCCCCAGCATTTT,CAWNQGFRPQHF
.,TRBJ2-3,.,TRBV10-3,TGTGCCATCAAAGGACTAACCCGCGGAGATACGCAGTATTTT,CAIKGLTRGDTQYF
.,TRBJ2-1,.,TRBV7-2,TGTGCCAGCAGCTTAGTTAGCTACAATGAGCAGTTCTTC,CASSLVSYNEQFF
.,TRBJ1-5,TRBD1,TRBV7-2,TGTGCCAGCAGCCGAGACAGGGTAGGGGGACAGCCCCAGCATTTT,CASSRDRVGGQPQHF
once,TRBJ1-2,.,TRBV7-2,TGTGCCAGCAGCCCTAACAACTATGGCTACACCTTC,CASSPNNYGYTF
.,TRBJ1-4,.,TRBV6-5,TGTGCCAGCTCCGCCTCAGGGATGGGGGAAAAACTGTTTTTT,CASSASGMGEKLFF
.,TRBJ2-1,.,TRBV6-1,TGTGCCAGCAGTGAATTCGGGGTAGCGGAGTACAATGAGCAGTTCTTC,CASSEFGVAEYNEQFF
once,TRBJ2-6,TRBD1,TRBV5-8,TGTGCCAGCAGCCGGGGACAGGGCACTTATTCTGGGGCCAACGTCCTGACTTTC,CASSRGQGTYSGANVLTF
.,TRBJ2-3,TRBD2,TRBV4-2,TGTGCCAGCAGCCAAGCTGACGGGGGGGCGGTAGATACGCAGTATTTT,CASSQADGGAVDTQYF